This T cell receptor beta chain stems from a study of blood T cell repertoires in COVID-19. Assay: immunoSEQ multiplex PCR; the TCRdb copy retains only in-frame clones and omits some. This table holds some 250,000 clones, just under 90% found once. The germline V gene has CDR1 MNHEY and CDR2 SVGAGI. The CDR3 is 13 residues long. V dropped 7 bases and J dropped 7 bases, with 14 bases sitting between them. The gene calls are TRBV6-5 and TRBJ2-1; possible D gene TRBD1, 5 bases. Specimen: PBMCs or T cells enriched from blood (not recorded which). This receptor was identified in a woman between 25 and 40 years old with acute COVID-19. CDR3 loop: CASTSRVENEQFF. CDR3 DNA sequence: TGTGCCAGCACCAGCAGGGTTGAGAATGAGCAGTTCTTC.